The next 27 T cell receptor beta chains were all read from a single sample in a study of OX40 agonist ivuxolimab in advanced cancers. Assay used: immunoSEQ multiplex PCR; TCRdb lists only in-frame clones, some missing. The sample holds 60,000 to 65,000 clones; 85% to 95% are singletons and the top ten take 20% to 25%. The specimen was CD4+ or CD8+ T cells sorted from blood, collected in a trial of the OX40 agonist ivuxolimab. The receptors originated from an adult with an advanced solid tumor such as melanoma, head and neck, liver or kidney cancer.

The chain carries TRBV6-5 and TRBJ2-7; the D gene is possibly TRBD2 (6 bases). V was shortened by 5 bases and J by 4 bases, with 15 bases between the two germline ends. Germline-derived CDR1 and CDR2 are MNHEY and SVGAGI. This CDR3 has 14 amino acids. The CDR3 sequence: CASSPTSFRYEQYF. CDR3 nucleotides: TGTGCCAGCAGTCCCACTAGCTTTCGATACGAGCAGTACTTC.

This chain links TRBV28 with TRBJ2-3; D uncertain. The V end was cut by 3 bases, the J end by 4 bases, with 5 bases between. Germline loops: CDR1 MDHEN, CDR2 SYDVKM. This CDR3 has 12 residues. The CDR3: CASSFSADTQYF. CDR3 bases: TGTGCCAGCAGTTTTTCCGCAGATACGCAGTATTTT.

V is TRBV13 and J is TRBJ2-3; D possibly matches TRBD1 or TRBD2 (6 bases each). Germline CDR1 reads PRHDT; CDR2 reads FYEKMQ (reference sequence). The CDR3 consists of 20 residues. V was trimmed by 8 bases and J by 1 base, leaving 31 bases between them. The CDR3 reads CASDTYVGGRTGARTDTQYF. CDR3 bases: TGTGCCAGCGATACCTATGTAGGGGGGCGGACGGGAGCCCGCACAGATACGCAGTATTTT.

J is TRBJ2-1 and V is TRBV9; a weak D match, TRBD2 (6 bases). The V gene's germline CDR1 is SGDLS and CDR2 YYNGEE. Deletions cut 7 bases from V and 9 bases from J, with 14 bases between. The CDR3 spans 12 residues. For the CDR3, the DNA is TGTGCCAGCGACGGTCCGGAGGGTGAGCAGTTCTTC. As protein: CASDGPEGEQFF. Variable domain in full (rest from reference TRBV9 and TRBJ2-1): DSGVTQTPKHLITATGQRVTLRCSPRSGDLSVYWYQQSLDQGLQFLIQYYNGEERAKGNILERFSAQQFPDLHSELNLSSLELGDSALYFCASDGPEGEQFFGPGTRLTVL.

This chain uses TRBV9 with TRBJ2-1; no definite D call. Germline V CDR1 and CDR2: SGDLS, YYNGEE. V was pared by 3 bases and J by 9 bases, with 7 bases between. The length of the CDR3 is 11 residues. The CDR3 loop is CASSESTEQFF. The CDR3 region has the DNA TGTGCCAGCAGCGAAAGCACTGAGCAGTTCTTC.

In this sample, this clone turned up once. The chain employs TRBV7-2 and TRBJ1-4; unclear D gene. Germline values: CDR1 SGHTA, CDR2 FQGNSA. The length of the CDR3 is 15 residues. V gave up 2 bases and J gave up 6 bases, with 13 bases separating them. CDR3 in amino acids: CASSLRVGRDEKLFF. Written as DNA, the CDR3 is TGTGCCAGCAGCTTAAGGGTGGGAAGGGATGAAAAACTGTTTTTT.

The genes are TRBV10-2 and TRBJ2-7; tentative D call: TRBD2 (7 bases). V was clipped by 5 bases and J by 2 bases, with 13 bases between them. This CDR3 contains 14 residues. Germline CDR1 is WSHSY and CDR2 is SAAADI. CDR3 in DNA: TGCGCCAGCAGTCCGAGGGGGGGGACCTACGAGCAGTACTTC. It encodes CASSPRGGTYEQYF.

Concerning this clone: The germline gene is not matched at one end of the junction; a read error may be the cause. The CDR3 is CASNPTGLAAEYNDQFF. CDR3 sequence (DNA): TGTGCCAGCAACCCAACGGGACTAGCGGCCGAATACAATGATCAGTTCTTC. The rearrangement links TRBV7-9 to TRBJ2-1; 11 positions agree with TRBD2. This CDR3 region has 17 residues. The germline CDR1 and CDR2 sequences are SEHNR and FQNEAQ (reference sequence). Combining the CDR3 with reference TRBV7-9 and TRBJ2-1 gives the whole variable domain DTGVSQNPRHKITKRGQNVTFRCDPISEHNRLYWYRQTLGQGPEFLTYFQNEAQLEKSRLLSDRFSAERPKGSFSTLEIQRTEQGDSAMYLCASNPTGLAAEYNDQFFGPGTRLTVL.

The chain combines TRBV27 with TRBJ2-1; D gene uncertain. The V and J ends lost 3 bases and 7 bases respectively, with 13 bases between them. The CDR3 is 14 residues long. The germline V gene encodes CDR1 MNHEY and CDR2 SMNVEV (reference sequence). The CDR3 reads CASSLGIRKNEQFF. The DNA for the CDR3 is TGTGCCAGCAGTTTGGGGATAAGGAAGAATGAGCAGTTCTTC.

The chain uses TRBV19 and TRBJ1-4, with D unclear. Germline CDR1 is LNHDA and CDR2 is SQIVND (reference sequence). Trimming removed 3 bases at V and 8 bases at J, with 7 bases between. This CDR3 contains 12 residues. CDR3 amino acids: CASSIGWEKLFF. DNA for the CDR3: TGTGCCAGTAGTATCGGATGGGAAAAACTGTTTTTT.

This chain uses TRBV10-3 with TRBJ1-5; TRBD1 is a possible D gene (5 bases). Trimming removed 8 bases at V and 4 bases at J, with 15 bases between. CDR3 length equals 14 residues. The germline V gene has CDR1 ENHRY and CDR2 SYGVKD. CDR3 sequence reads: CAIAGTDPNQPQHF. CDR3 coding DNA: TGTGCCATCGCCGGGACTGACCCTAATCAGCCCCAGCATTTT.

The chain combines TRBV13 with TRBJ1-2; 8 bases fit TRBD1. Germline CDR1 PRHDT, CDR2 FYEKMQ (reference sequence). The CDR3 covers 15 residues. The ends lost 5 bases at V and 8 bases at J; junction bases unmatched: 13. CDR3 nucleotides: TGTGCCAGCAGCCCATACCCCGACAGGGGCGACGGCTACACCTTC. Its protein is CASSPYPDRGDGYTF.

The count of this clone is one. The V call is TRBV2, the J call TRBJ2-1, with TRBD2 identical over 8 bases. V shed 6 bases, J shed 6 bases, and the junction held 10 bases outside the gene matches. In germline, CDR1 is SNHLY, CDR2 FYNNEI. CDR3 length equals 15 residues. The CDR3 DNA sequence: TGTGCCAGCAGCGGGCCGGGACTAGACGTCAATGAGCAGTTCTTC. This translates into CASSGPGLDVNEQFF.

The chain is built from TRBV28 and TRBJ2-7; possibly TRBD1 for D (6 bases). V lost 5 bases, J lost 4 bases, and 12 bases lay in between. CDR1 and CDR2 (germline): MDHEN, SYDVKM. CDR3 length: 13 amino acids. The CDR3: CASSRGTLYEQYF. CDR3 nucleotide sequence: TGTGCCAGCAGTAGAGGGACACTTTACGAGCAGTACTTC.

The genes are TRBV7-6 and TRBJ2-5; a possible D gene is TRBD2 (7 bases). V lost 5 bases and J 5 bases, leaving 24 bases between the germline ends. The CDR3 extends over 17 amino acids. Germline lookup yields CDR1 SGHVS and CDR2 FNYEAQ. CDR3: CASSAEGGGGFYETQYF. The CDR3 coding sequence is TGTGCCAGCAGCGCCGAAGGAGGGGGGGGGTTTTACGAGACCCAGTACTTC.

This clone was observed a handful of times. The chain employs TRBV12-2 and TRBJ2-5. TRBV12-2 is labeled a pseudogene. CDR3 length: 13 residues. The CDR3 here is CASRLAWGETQYF. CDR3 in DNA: TGTGCAAGTCGCTTAGCTTGGGGAGAGACCCAGTACTTC.

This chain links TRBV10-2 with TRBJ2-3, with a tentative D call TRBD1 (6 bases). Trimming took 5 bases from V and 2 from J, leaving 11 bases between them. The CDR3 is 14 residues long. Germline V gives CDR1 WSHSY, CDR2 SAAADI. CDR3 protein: CASSSGQHTDTQYF. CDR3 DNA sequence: TGCGCCAGCAGTTCAGGACAGCACACAGATACGCAGTATTTT.

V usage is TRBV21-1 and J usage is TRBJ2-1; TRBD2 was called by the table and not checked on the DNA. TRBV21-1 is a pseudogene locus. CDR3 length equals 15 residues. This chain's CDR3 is CASSKAAGGHNEQFF. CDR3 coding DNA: TGTGCCAGCAGCAAAGCGGCGGGAGGGCACAATGAGCAGTTCTTC.

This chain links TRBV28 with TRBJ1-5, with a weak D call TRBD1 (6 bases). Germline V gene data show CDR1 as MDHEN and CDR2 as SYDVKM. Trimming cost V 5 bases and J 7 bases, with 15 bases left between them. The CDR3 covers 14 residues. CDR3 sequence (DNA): TGTGCCAGCAGTCCCGTGGAGGGGGACCAGCCCCAGCATTTT. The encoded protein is CASSPVEGDQPQHF.

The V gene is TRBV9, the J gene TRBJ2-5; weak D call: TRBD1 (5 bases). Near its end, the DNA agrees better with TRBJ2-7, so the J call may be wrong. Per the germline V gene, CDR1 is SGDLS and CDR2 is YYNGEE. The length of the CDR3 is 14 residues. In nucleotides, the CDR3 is TGTGCCAGCAGCGCGGACATCAGCTCCTACGAGCAGTACTTC. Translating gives CASSADISSYEQYF.

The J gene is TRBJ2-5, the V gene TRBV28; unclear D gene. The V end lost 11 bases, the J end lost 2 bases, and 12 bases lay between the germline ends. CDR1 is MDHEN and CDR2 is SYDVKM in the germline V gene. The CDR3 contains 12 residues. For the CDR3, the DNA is TGTGCCCCGCTAAGAGGTCAAGAGACCCAGTACTTC. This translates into CAPLRGQETQYF.

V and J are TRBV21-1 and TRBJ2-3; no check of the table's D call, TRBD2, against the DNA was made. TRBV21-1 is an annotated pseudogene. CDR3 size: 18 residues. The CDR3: CASSKGYRTSGSTDTQYF. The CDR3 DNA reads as TGTGCCAGCAGCAAAGGGTACCGGACTAGCGGAAGCACAGATACGCAGTATTTT.

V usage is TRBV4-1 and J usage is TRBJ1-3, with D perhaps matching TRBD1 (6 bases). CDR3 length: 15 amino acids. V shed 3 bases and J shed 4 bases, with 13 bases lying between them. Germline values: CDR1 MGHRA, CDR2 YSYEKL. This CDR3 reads CASSQQTGFGNTIYF. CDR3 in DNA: TGCGCCAGCAGCCAGCAAACAGGGTTCGGAAACACCATATATTTT.

CDR3 sequence reads: CASSLGTAPFNYGYTF. CDR3 DNA: TGTGCCAGCAGCTTAGGGACAGCTCCTTTTAACTATGGCTACACCTTC. V gene TRBV11-2 combines with J gene TRBJ1-2, with D possibly being TRBD1 (6 bases). CDR1 is SGHAT, CDR2 FQNNGV, per germline. The CDR3 is 16 amino acids. Trimming removed 1 base from V and 1 base from J, with 13 bases in between.

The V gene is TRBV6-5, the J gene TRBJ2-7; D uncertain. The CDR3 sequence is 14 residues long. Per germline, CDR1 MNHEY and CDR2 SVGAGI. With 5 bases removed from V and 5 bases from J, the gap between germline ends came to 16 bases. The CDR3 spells CASSDLVGFHEQYF. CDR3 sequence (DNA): TGTGCCAGCAGTGACCTCGTCGGGTTCCACGAGCAGTACTTC.

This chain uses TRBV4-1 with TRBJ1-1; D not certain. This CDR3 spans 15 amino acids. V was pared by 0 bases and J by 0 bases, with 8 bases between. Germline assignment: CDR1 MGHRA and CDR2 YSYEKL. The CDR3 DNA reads TGCGCCAGCAGCCAAGAGAACCTGATGAACACTGAAGCTTTCTTT. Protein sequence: CASSQENLMNTEAFF.

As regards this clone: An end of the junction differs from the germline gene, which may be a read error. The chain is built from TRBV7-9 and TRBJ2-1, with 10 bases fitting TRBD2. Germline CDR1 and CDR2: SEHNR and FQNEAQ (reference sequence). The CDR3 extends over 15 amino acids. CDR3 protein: CASSLAGVSYNEQFF. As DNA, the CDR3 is TGTGCCAGCAGCCTAGCGGGAGTTTCCTACAATGAGCAGTTCTTC.